This TCR beta chain was obtained from a study of blood T cell repertoires in COVID-19. Study overall: Samples came from the United States, Italy and Spain, spanning acute and convalescent COVID-19.

In the original processing: Amplified reference gene primers provided the basis for estimating nucleated cell counts. Using immunoSEQ multiplex PCR, the repertoire was profiled, and TCRdb retains in-frame clones only, with some absent. V and J calls and clone size are copied from that table; D and trimming were computed from the DNA. The repertoire consists of hundreds of thousands of clones, with 80% to 90% occurring once and the leading ten covering roughly 0.99%. The recovered donors of Cohort 3 showed two negative PCRs, clearance, or symptom resolution. The CDR3 runs to 14 residues. Trimming left V 5 bases short and J 8 bases short, with 18 bases between. Germline CDR1 MNHEY, CDR2 SVGAGI.

Material for sequencing was PBMCs or T cells enriched from blood (not recorded which). The receptor was derived from a man aged 18-30 years who had recovered from COVID-19. The chain uses TRBV6-5 and TRBJ1-2; D possibly corresponds to TRBD1 (6 bases). CDR3 in DNA: TGTGCCAGCAGTACAACTACAGGGAGAGGCGGCTACACCTTC. It encodes CASSTTTGRGGYTF.